Listed here is a single TCR beta chain. Germline loops: CDR1 SGHRS, CDR2 YFSETQ. V gave up 0 bases and J gave up 2 bases; unmatched junction bases: 6. There are 16 residues in the CDR3. This entry comes from a study of blood T cell repertoires in COVID-19. The repertoire was sequenced with immunoSEQ multiplex PCR; TCRdb's copy has only in-frame clones and lacks some. The sample shows some 140,000 clones, more than 75% of them seen only once. The sequencing input was peripheral blood. The chain couples TRBV5-1 to TRBJ2-7, with TRBD1 matching over 9 bases. This receptor was identified in a man older than 75 with acute or convalescent COVID-19. Written as DNA, the CDR3 is TGCGCCAGCAGCTTGGCATCCGGGACAGGGACCTACGAGCAGTACTTC. Its translation is CASSLASGTGTYEQYF.